These T cell receptor beta chains were read from a single sample in a study of T-cell memory formation after mild COVID-19. Each CDR3 protein gets one entry after TCRdb re-called the 5' RACE reads with MiXCR. The sample contains roughly 89,000 distinct CDR3 sequences, about 13% of which appear only once. Sequencing input: PBMCs or a T cell subset sorted from them (not recorded which). Every receptor here comes from an adult woman who had mild COVID-19 (a few samples of this study predate the infection). Cell type and time point are not known. The CDR3 runs from the conserved cysteine through the conserved F or W. A D gene is named only where the DNA matches it firmly. For some rows the clone size is stated as once, few or many, or as a class when expanded; others skip it.

V	size	J	D	DNA	CDR3
TRBV7-3	-	TRBJ1-1	-	TGTGCCAGCAGCTCTCTGGGGGAGGGGACTGAAGCTTTCTTT	CASSSLGEGTEAFF
TRBV27	many	TRBJ1-2	-	TGTGCCAGCAGCACCGCTCAGGGTGGCTACACCTTC	CASSTAQGGYTF
TRBV27	few	TRBJ2-7	-	TGTGCCAGCAACCCGGGGATGGGCTTTGGCGAGCAGTACTTC	CASNPGMGFGEQYF
TRBV29-1	many	TRBJ2-3	TRBD2	TGCAGCGCACTAGCGGGGGGGCGCGATACGCAGTATTTT	CSALAGGRDTQYF
TRBV7-6	-	TRBJ2-1	TRBD2	TGTGCCAGCAGCCGACCGGGGGGGCAAATCAATGAGCAGTTATTC	CASSRPGGQINEQLF
TRBV29-1	many	TRBJ2-7	TRBD2	TGCAGCGTTGAAGGGGGGAGGGACGAGCAGTACTTC	CSVEGGRDEQYF
TRBV7-9	-	TRBJ2-3	-	TGTGCCAGTTCCGGCGGCACAGATACGCAGTATTTT	CASSGGTDTQYF
TRBV7-9	few	TRBJ2-1	TRBD1	TGTGCCAGCAGCCCGGTAGGGGGCGGTCTAGGAAATGAGCAGTTCTTC	CASSPVGGGLGNEQFF
TRBV5-6	few	TRBJ2-1	TRBD2	TGTGCCAGCAGCTTAGGCGGGAGGAGGAATGAGCAGTTCTTC	CASSLGGRRNEQFF
TRBV24-1	few	TRBJ2-1	-	TGTGCCACCAGTGCTCATGCACAGGGTAGTGGTGAGCAGTTCTTC	CATSAHAQGSGEQFF
TRBV4-1	-	TRBJ1-2	-	TGCGCCAGCAGCCAAGAAGGCAGCGCACATAACTATGGCTACACCTTC	CASSQEGSAHNYGYTF